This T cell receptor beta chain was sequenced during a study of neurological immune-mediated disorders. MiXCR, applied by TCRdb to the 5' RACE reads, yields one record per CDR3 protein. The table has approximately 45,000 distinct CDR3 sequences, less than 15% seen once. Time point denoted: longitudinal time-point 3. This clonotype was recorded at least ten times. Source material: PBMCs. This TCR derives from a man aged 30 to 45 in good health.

The CDR3 region has the DNA TGTGCCAGCAGCGTGGCGGGAGACCCAGAGACCCAGTACTTC. Its translation: CASSVAGDPETQYF. The V and J genes are TRBV7-9 and TRBJ2-5, with 7 bases that match TRBD2. V dropped 5 bases and J dropped 4; count of bases not matched to a gene: 7. CDR1 and CDR2 (germline): SEHNR, FQNEAQ (reference sequence). The CDR3 contains 14 residues. Complete variable domain (other parts from reference TRBV7-9 and TRBJ2-5): DTGVSQNPRHKITKRGQNVTFRCDPISEHNRLYWYRQTLGQGPEFLTYFQNEAQLEKSRLLSDRFSAERPKGSFSTLEIQRTEQGDSAMYLCASSVAGDPETQYFGPGTRLLVL.